Included here is one T cell receptor (beta chain) sequence, with context. The antigen remains undetermined. The ends were cut back, 2 bases at V and 5 bases at J, with 19 bases in the middle. CDR1 is SGDLS, CDR2 YYNGEE, per germline. The CDR3 runs 16 residues. This sample was included in a study of graft-versus-host responses after intestinal transplantation. Study-level background: Recipients underwent multivisceral, liver-intestinal, or isolated intestinal transplants.

Study conclusions and caveats: Detected in recipient marrow were GvH clones, some of which were first observed in ileum or blood. Early post-transplant declines in HvG were associated with peak levels of circulating GvH clones.

Assay: immunoSEQ multiplex PCR; the TCRdb copy retains only in-frame clones and omits some. The data show 9,500 to 15,000 clones, with roughly 92% seen just once and about 20% held by the top ten. The sequence derives from a human patient who received an intestinal transplant, so some T cells may come from the graft donor. The chain employs TRBV9 and TRBJ1-2; D is possibly TRBD1 (5 bases). The sample in question was PBMCs, obtained approximately 110 days after intestinal transplant. The CDR3 sequence is CASSVRSRGGSYGYTF. CDR3 nucleotides: TGTGCCAGCAGCGTCAGATCCCGGGGGGGTTCATATGGCTACACCTTC.